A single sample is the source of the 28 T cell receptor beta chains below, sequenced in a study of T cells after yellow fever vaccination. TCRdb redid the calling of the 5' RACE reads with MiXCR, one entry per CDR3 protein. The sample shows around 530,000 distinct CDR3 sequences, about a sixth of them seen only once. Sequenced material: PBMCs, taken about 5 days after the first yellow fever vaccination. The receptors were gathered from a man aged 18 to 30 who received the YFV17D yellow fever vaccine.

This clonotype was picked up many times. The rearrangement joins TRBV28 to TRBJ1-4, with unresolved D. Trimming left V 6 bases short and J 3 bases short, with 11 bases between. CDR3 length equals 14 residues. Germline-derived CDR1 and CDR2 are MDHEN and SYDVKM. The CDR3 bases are TGTGCCAGCAGACCGTATTCCTCTAATGAAAAACTGTTTTTT. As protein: CASRPYSSNEKLFF.

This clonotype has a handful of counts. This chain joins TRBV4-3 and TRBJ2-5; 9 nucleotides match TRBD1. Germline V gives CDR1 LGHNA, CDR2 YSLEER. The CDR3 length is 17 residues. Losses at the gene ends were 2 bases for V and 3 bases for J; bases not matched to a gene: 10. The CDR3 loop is CASSQRGGTGKEETQYF. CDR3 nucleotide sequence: TGCGCCAGCAGCCAAAGAGGGGGGACAGGGAAGGAAGAGACCCAGTACTTC.

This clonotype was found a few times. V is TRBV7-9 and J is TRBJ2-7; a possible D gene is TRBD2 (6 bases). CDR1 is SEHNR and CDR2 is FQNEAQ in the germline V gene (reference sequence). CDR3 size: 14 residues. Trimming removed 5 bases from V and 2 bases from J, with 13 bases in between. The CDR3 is CASSGAGNTYEQYV. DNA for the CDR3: TGTGCCAGCAGCGGTGCGGGAAATACCTACGAGCAGTACGTC.

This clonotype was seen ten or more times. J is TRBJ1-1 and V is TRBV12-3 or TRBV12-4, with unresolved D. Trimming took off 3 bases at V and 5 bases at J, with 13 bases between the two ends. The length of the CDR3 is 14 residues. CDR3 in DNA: TGTGCCAGCAGTTTCCAGGTCGAGGGAACTGAAGCTTTCTTT. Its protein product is CASSFQVEGTEAFF.

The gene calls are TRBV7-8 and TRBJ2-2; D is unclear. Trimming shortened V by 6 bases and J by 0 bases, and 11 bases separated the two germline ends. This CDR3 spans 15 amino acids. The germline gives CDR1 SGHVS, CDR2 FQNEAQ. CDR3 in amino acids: CASRSDKTNTGELFF. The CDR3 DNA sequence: TGTGCCAGCAGAAGCGATAAAACGAACACCGGGGAGCTGTTTTTT.

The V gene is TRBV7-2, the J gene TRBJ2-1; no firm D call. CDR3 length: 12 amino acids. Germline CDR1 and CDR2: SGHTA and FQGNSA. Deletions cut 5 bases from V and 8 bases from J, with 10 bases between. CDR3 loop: CASSPLDHEQFF. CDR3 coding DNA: TGTGCCAGCAGCCCTTTGGACCATGAGCAGTTCTTC.

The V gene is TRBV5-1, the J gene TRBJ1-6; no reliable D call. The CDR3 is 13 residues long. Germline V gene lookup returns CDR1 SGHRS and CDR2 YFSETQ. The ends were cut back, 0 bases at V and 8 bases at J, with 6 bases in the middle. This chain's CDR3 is CASSLGSDSPLHF. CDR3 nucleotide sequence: TGCGCCAGCAGCTTGGGATCCGATTCACCCCTCCACTTT.

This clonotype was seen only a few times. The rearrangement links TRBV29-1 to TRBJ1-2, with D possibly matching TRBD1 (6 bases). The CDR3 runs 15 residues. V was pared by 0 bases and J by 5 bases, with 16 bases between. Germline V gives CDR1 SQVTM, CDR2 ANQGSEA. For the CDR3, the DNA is TGCAGCGTTGAAGAGAGGAAAGGGGGAAGATATGGCTACACCTTC. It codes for CSVEERKGGRYGYTF.

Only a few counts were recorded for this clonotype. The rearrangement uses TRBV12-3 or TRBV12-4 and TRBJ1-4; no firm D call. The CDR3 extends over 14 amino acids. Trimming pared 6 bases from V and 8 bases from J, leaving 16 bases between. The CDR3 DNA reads TGTGCCAGCAGCCCGGGTCAGGTCGGCGAAAAACTGTTTTTT. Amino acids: CASSPGQVGEKLFF.

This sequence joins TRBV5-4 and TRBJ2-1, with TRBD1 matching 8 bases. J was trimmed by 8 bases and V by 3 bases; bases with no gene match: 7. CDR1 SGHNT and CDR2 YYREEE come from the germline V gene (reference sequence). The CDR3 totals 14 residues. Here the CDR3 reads CASSSPGQVHEQFF. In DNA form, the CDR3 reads TGTGCCAGCAGCTCCCCGGGACAGGTACATGAGCAGTTCTTC.

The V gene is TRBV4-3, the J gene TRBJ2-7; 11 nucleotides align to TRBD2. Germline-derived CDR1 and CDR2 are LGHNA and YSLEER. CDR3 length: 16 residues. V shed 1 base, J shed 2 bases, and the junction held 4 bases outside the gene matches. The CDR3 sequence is CASSQGLAGRAYEQYF. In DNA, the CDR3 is TGCGCCAGCAGCCAAGGACTAGCGGGGCGCGCCTACGAGCAGTACTTC.

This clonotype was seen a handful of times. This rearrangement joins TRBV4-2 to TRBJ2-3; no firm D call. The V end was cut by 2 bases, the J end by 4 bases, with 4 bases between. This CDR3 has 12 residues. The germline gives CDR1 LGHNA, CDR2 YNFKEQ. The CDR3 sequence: CASSQWPDTQYF. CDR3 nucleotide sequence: TGTGCCAGCAGCCAATGGCCAGATACGCAGTATTTT.

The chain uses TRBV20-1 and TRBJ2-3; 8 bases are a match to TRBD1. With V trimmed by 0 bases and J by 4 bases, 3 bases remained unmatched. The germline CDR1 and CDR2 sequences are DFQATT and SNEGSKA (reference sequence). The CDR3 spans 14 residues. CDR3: CSARDGQGADTQYF. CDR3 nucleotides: TGCAGTGCTAGAGATGGACAGGGCGCAGATACGCAGTATTTT.

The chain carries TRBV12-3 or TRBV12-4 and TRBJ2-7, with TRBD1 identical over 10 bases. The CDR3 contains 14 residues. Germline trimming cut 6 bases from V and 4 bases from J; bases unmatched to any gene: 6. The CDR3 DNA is TGTGCCAGCAGAGACCGGGACAGGGGTTACGAGCAGTACTTC. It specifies CASRDRDRGYEQYF.

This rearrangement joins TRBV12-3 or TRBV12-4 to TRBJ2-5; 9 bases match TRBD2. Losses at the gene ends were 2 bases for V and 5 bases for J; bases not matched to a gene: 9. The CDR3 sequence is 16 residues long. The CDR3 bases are TGTGCCAGCAGTTTACGGCTAGCGGGGCCGGGGGAGACCCAGTACTTC. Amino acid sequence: CASSLRLAGPGETQYF.

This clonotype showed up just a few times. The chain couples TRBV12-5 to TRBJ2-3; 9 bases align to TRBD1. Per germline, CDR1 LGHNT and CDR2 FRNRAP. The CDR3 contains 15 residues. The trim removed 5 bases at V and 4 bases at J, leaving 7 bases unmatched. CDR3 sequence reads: CASGAGQGRSDTQYF. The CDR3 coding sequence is TGTGCTAGTGGTGCAGGACAGGGGAGGTCAGATACGCAGTATTTT.

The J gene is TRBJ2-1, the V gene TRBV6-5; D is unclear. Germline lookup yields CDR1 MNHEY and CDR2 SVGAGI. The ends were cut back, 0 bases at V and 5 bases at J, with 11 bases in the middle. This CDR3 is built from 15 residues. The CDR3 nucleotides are TGTGCCAGCAGTTACTCGATAGCCGCCCACAATGAGCAGTTCTTC. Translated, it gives CASSYSIAAHNEQFF.

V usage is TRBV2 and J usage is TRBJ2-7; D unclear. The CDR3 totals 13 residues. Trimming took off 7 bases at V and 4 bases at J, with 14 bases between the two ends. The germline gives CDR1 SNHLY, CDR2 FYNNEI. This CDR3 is CASILLTPYEQYF. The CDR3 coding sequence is TGTGCCAGCATCCTCCTCACCCCGTACGAGCAGTACTTC.

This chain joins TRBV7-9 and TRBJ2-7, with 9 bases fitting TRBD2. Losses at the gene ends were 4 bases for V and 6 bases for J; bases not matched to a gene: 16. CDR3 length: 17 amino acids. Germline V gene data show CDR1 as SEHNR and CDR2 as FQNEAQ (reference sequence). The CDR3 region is CASSSGVGPTSGLEQYV. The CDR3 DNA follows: TGTGCCAGCAGCTCAGGAGTTGGGCCGACTAGCGGCCTCGAGCAGTACGTC.

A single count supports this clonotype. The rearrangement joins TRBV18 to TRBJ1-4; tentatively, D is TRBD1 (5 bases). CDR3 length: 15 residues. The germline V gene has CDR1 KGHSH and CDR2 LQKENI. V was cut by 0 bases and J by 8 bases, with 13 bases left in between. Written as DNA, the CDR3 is TGTGCCAGCTCACCACCGAGCCAGGGCGAAGAAAAACTGTTTTTT. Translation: CASSPPSQGEEKLFF.

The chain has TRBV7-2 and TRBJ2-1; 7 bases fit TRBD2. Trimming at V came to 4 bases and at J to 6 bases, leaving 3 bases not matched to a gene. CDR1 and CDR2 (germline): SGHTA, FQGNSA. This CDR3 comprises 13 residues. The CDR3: CASSSGLGNEQFF. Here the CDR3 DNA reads TGTGCCAGCAGCTCTGGACTAGGCAATGAGCAGTTCTTC. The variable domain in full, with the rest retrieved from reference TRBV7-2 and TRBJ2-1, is GAGVSQSPSNKVTEKGKDVELRCDPISGHTALYWYRQSLGQGLEFLIYFQGNSAPDKSGLPSDRFSAERTGGSVSTLTIQRTQQEDSAVYLCASSSGLGNEQFFGPGTRLTVL.

The CDR3 DNA follows: TGCGCCAGCAGCAGAGGGCTAGCGGAACTTAGCACAGATACGCAGTATTTT. Translation gives CASSRGLAELSTDTQYF. The V gene is TRBV4-1, the J gene TRBJ2-3, with TRBD2 identical over 7 bases. The length of the CDR3 is 17 residues. J gave up 0 bases and V 5 bases, and 11 bases lay outside the gene matches. In germline, CDR1 is MGHRA, CDR2 YSYEKL.

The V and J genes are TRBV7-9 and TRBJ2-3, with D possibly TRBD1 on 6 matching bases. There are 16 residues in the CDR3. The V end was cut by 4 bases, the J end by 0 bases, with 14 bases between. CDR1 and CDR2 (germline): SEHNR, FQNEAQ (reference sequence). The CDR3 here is CASSSYRETSTDTQYF. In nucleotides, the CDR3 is TGTGCCAGCAGCTCCTACAGGGAAACTAGCACAGATACGCAGTATTTT. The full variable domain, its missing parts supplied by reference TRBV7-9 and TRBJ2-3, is DTGVSQNPRHKITKRGQNVTFRCDPISEHNRLYWYRQTLGQGPEFLTYFQNEAQLEKSRLLSDRFSAERPKGSFSTLEIQRTEQGDSAMYLCASSSYRETSTDTQYFGPGTRLTVL.

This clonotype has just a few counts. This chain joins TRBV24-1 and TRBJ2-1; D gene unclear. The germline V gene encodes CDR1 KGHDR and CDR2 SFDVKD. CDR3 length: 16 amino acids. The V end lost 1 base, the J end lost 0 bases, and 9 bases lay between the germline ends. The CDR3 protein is CATSDFEASSYNEQFF. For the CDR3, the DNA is TGTGCCACCAGTGATTTTGAGGCAAGCTCCTACAATGAGCAGTTCTTC.

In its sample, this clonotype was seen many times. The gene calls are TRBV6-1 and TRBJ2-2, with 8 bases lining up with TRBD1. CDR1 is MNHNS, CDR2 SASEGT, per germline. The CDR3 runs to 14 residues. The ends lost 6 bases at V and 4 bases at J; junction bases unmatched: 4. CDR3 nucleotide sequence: TGTGCCAGCAGCCTCAGGGGGCTCACCGGGGAGCTGTTTTTT. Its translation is CASSLRGLTGELFF.

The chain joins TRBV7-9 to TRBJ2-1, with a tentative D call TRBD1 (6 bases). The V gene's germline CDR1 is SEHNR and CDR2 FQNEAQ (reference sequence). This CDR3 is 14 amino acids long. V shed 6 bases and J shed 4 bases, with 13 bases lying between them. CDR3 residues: CASRRRDTYNEQFF. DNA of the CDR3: TGTGCCAGCAGGCGACGGGACACATACAATGAGCAGTTCTTC.

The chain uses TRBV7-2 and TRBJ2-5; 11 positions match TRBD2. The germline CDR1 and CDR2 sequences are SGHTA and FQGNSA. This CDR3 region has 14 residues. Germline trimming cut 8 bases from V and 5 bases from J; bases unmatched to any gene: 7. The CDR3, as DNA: TGTGCCAGCGGTAGCGGGGGGGCGGAGGAGACCCAGTACTTC. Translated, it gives CASGSGGAEETQYF.

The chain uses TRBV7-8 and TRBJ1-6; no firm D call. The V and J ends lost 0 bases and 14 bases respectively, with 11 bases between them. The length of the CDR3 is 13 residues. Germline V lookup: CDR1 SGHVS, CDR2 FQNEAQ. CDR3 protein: CASSLAGEETLHF. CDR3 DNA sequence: TGTGCCAGCAGCTTAGCTGGGGAAGAGACCCTCCACTTT.